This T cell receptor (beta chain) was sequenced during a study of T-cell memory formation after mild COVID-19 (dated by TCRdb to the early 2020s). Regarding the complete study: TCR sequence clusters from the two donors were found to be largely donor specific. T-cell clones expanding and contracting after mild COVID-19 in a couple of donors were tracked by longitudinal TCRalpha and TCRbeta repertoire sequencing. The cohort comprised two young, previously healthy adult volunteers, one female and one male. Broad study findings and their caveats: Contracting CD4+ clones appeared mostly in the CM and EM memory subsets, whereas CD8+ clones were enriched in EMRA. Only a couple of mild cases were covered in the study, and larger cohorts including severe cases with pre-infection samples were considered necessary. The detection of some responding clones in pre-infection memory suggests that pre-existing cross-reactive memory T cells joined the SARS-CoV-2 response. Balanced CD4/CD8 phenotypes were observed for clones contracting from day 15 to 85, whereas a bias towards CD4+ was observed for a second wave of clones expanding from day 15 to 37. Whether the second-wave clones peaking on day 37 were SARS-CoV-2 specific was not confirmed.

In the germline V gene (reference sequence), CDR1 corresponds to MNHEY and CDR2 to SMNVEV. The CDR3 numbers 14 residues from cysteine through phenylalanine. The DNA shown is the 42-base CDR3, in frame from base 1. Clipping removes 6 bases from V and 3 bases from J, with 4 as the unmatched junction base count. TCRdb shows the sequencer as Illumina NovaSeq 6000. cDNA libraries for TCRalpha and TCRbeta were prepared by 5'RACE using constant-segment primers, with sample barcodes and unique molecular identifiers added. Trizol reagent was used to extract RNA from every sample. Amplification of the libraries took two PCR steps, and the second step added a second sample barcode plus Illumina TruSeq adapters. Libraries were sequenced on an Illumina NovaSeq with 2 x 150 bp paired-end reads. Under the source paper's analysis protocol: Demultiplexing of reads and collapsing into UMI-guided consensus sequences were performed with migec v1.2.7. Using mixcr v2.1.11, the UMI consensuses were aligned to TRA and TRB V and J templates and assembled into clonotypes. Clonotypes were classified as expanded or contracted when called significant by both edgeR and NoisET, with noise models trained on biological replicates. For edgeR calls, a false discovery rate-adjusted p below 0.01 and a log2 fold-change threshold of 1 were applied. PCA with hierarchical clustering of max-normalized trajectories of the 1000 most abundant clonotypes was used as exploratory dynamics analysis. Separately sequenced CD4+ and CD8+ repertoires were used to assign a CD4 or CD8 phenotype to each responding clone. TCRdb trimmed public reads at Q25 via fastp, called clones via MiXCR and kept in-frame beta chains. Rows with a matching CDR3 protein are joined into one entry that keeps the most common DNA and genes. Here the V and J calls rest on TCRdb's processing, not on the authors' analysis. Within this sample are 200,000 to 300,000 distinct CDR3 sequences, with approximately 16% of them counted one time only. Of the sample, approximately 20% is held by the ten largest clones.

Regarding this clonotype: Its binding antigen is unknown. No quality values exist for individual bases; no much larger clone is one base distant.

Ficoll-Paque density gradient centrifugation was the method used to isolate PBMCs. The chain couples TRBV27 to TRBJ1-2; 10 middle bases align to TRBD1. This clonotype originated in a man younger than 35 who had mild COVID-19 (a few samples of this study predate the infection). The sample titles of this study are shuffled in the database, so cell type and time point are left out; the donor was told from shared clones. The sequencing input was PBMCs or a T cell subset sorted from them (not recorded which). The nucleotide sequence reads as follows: TGTGCCAGCAGGGGACAGGGGCGCTACTATGGCTACACCTTC. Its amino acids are CASRGQGRYYGYTF.